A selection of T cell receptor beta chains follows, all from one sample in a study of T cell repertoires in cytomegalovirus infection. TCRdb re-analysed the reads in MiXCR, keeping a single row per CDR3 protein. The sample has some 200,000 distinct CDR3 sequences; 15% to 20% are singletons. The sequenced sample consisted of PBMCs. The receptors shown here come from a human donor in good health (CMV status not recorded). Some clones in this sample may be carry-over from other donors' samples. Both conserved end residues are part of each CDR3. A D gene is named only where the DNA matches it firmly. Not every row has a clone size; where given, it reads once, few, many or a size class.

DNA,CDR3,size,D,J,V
TGTGCCAGCAGAACCGGACAGGCCACTGGGGAGCTGTTTTTT,CASRTGQATGELFF,few,TRBD1,TRBJ2-2,TRBV7-6
TGTGCCAGCAGCCAGATGGTTTCTATCGGGGAGCTGTTTTTT,CASSQMVSIGELFF,many,.,TRBJ2-2,TRBV7-2
TGTGCCATCAGCCCGGGACAGGTTTACGAGCAGTGCTTC,CAISPGQVYEQCF,.,TRBD1,TRBJ2-7,TRBV10-3
TGTGCCAGCAGCTTAAGGGCCGTACAGAACACCGGGGAGCTGTTTTTT,CASSLRAVQNTGELFF,few,.,TRBJ2-2,TRBV7-3
TGTGCCAGCAGCTCCACTAGCGGGAGTCATCATGAGCAGTTCTTC,CASSSTSGSHHEQFF,many,TRBD2,TRBJ2-1,TRBV7-2
TGCAGTGCCACAGCCGGGACTAGCTACAATGAGCAGTTCTTC,CSATAGTSYNEQFF,few,TRBD2,TRBJ2-1,TRBV20-1
TGTGCCAGCAGCTTAGACGGCGGGAGGGATACGCAGTATTTT,CASSLDGGRDTQYF,many,TRBD2,TRBJ2-3,TRBV7-2
TGTGCCACCAGCAGATCTGATACGCAGTATTTT,CATSRSDTQYF,.,.,TRBJ2-3,TRBV15
TGTGCCAGCCTTAGACTAGCGGGTATTTCCTACAATGAGCAGTTCTTC,CASLRLAGISYNEQFF,.,TRBD2,TRBJ2-1,TRBV28
TGTGCCAGCAACACAGGGAACCAAGAGACCCAGTACTTC,CASNTGNQETQYF,few,.,TRBJ2-5,TRBV12-3/TRBV12-4
TGTGCCAGCCAAAGACTAGCGGGAGACTACGAGCAGTACTTC,CASQRLAGDYEQYF,few,TRBD2,TRBJ2-7,TRBV6-1
TGTGCCAGCGGAGGGACGGGGCAAGAGACCCAGTACTTC,CASGGTGQETQYF,.,.,TRBJ2-5,TRBV12-3/TRBV12-4
TGTGCCAGCAGCTTAACCCCCACCGGGGAGCTGTTTTTT,CASSLTPTGELFF,many,.,TRBJ2-2,TRBV7-3
TGTGCCAGTAGTGGGGGACTAGCGGCCCCAGATCGGTACTTC,CASSGGLAAPDRYF,.,TRBD2,TRBJ2-7,TRBV19
TGCGCCAGCAGCTTGGATGGACGGTTCGAGGAGACCCAGTACTTC,CASSLDGRFEETQYF,.,.,TRBJ2-5,TRBV5-1
TGTGCCAGCAGCCACGGGACAGCTTCCCTCGAAGCTTTCTTT,CASSHGTASLEAFF,.,TRBD1,TRBJ1-1,TRBV3-1
TGTGCCAGCAGCCCTCGGACAGGGGTCCCCGACACAGATACGCAGTATTTT,CASSPRTGVPDTDTQYF,.,TRBD1,TRBJ2-3,TRBV7-2
TGTGCCAGTAGTATGGCTAGCGGGTCGAACTCCTACAATGAGCAGTTCTTC,CASSMASGSNSYNEQFF,many,TRBD2,TRBJ2-1,TRBV19
TGTGCCAGCTCACCTTCCGGGACACCCTCCTACGAGCAGTACTTC,CASSPSGTPSYEQYF,few,.,TRBJ2-7,TRBV18
TGTGCCAGCAGCCCATCTGCGGGAGGGGCCTACGAGCAGTACTTC,CASSPSAGGAYEQYF,few,TRBD2,TRBJ2-7,TRBV7-9
TGTGCCAGCAGCGCATCAAGAGATACGCAGTATTTT,CASSASRDTQYF,many,.,TRBJ2-3,TRBV7-2
TGTGCCAGCAGTTCGGGGGACCCTAGTTTTGACTTC,CASSSGDPSFDF,.,.,TRBJ2-7,TRBV6-6
TGTGCCAGCACCCCAAACAGGGGGCGTAATGAGCAGTTCTTC,CASTPNRGRNEQFF,few,TRBD1,TRBJ2-1,TRBV28
TGTGCCAGCAGCGGTGGGCCGGACTCCTACAATGAGCAGTTCTTC,CASSGGPDSYNEQFF,few,.,TRBJ2-1,TRBV7-3
TGCAGTGCTAGAACAGGGGGCAGCGAGCAGTACTTC,CSARTGGSEQYF,.,TRBD1,TRBJ2-7,TRBV20-1
TGTGCCAGCTCAAGCCCAAGCTCCGACAGCGATACGCAGTATTTT,CASSSPSSDSDTQYF,few,.,TRBJ2-3,TRBV18
TGTGCCAGCAGTTTATTCTACGAGCAGTACTTC,CASSLFYEQYF,many,.,TRBJ2-7,TRBV28
TGTGCCAGCAGCCCCCGAAGTAGAGGGGGGGCTTCAGAGACCCAGTACTTC,CASSPRSRGGASETQYF,few,.,TRBJ2-5,TRBV9
TGTGCCAGCAGCTTAAAGGCGAGCGGGAGCGAGCAGTACTTC,CASSLKASGSEQYF,many,TRBD2,TRBJ2-7,TRBV7-8
TGTGCCAGCAGCTGGCGGACAGACTCCACAGATACGCAGTATTTT,CASSWRTDSTDTQYF,.,.,TRBJ2-3,TRBV7-9
TGTGGCAGCAGTGGGGGACAGGGGGCTGGGAGCACTGAAGCTTTCTTT,CGSSGGQGAGSTEAFF,.,TRBD1,TRBJ1-1,TRBV25-1
TGTGCCAGTAGTATGGGACAGATAAATTACAATGAGCAGTTCTTC,CASSMGQINYNEQFF,many,TRBD1,TRBJ2-1,TRBV19
TGTGCCAGCACTCCGGACAGGGGGCGCGGGGAGACCCAGTACTTC,CASTPDRGRGETQYF,.,TRBD1,TRBJ2-5,TRBV2
TGTGCCAGCAGCCTTATCGGGGGGTACAATGAGCAGTTCTTC,CASSLIGGYNEQFF,.,TRBD2,TRBJ2-1,TRBV28
TGCAGCGTTGTAACTAGCGCGCCACAGTTCTTC,CSVVTSAPQFF,many,TRBD2,TRBJ2-1,TRBV29-1
TGCGCCAGCAGCTTGGTTGGGACAGGGGTTTCTGGGGCCAACGTCCTGACTTTC,CASSLVGTGVSGANVLTF,few,TRBD1,TRBJ2-6,TRBV5-1
TGTGCCAGCAGCTCCGGACTAGCGGGAGGGCCAAACCTGAACACCGGGGAGCTGTTTTTT,CASSSGLAGGPNLNTGELFF,.,TRBD2,TRBJ2-2,TRBV7-9
TGTGCCAGCAGACCCCAGGGGGCGGTTACTGAAGCTTTCTTT,CASRPQGAVTEAFF,.,TRBD1,TRBJ1-1,TRBV12-3/TRBV12-4
TGTGCCACCAGCTTGGGGGGCAACACCGGGGAGCTGTTTTTT,CATSLGGNTGELFF,.,.,TRBJ2-2,TRBV12-3/TRBV12-4
TGTGCCAGCAGCCTCAGACAGAATAGCAATCAGCCCCAGCATTTT,CASSLRQNSNQPQHF,few,.,TRBJ1-5,TRBV12-3/TRBV12-4
TGTGCCAGCAGCAAGCAGGGGAGAACCGGGGAGCTGTTTTTT,CASSKQGRTGELFF,.,.,TRBJ2-2,TRBV7-3
TGTGCCAGCAGCCAACCGCAGGGTGGCGATGAAGCTTTCTTT,CASSQPQGGDEAFF,few,.,TRBJ1-1,TRBV4-2
TGTGCCAGCAGCGCAAACCGCTTCAGGGAGGGTTACGAGCAGTACTTC,CASSANRFREGYEQYF,.,TRBD2,TRBJ2-7,TRBV5-5
TGTGCCAGTAGTACGGGATTGGAAATGAACACTGAAGCTTTCTTT,CASSTGLEMNTEAFF,many,.,TRBJ1-1,TRBV19
TGTGCCAGCAGCAAGGGACAGGGGGGCTACAATGAGCAGTTCTTC,CASSKGQGGYNEQFF,many,TRBD1,TRBJ2-1,TRBV7-2
TGTGCCAGCAGCCCCTCTGCGGGTGCCCCCCAAGAGACCCAGTACTTC,CASSPSAGAPQETQYF,.,.,TRBJ2-5,TRBV28
TGTGCCAGCAGCTTAGGGGGGGTTGGCTACACCTTC,CASSLGGVGYTF,many,.,TRBJ1-2,TRBV7-2
TGTGCCAGTAGTATAAGAGGCAGCGGGAATGAGCAGTTCTTC,CASSIRGSGNEQFF,.,.,TRBJ2-1,TRBV19
TGTGCCTGGAGTCTCAACAGCAATGGCTACACCTTC,CAWSLNSNGYTF,.,.,TRBJ1-2,TRBV30